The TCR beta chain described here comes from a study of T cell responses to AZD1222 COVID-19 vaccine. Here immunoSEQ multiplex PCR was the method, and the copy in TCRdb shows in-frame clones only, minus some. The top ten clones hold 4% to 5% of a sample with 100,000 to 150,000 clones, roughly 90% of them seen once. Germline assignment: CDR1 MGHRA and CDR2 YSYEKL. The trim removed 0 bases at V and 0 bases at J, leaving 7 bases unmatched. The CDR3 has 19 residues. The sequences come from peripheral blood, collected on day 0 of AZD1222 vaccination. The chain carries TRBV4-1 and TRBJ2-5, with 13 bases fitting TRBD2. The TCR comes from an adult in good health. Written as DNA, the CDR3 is TGCGCCAGCAGCCAAGATCAGACTAGCGGGGGGCCTTACCAAGAGACCCAGTACTTC. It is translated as CASSQDQTSGGPYQETQYF.